This is a list of T cell receptor beta chains from one sample in a study of molecular identifiers for immune sequencing clone quantification. TCRdb processed the PCR reads anew with MiXCR; each CDR3 protein has one entry. The sample contains a few hundred thousand distinct CDR3 sequences, 24% of which appear only once. The sample consisted of naive CD8+ T cells from blood, with Jurkat cell RNA spiked in. The receptors were sampled from a human donor in good health. Some libraries in this study had Jurkat cell RNA spiked in. Both conserved end residues are part of each CDR3. Fields, in order: V gene, clone size, D gene, J gene, CDR3 protein, CDR3 DNA. The D gene is left open where the match is weak. Size is stated for part of the rows, as once, few or many counts, or as a class when the clone is expanded.

TRBV29-1	many	.	TRBJ1-1	CSVDLASWDTEAFF	TGCAGCGTTGATTTAGCGTCATGGGACACTGAAGCTTTCTTT
TRBV4-2	.	.	TRBJ2-3	CASDQDTTDTQYF	TGTGCCAGCGACCAAGACACCACAGATACGCAGTATTTT
TRBV2	.	TRBD2	TRBJ2-7	CASIPGGLAGATNTYEQYF	TGTGCCAGCATTCCAGGGGGACTAGCGGGGGCCACGAACACCTACGAGCAGTACTTC
TRBV4-3	few	.	TRBJ1-3	CASSPNYGNTIYF	TGCGCCAGCAGCCCCAATTACGGAAACACCATATATTTT
TRBV30	few	.	TRBJ2-2	CAWNQGPNTGELFF	TGTGCCTGGAACCAGGGCCCGAACACCGGGGAGCTGTTTTTT
TRBV3-1	.	.	TRBJ1-2	CASSQVSELNYGYTF	TGTGCCAGCAGCCAAGTCTCGGAGTTAAACTATGGCTACACCTTC
TRBV12-5	.	TRBD1	TRBJ2-3	CASGHDPGQSSTDTQYF	TGTGCTAGTGGACACGATCCGGGACAGAGTAGCACAGATACGCAGTATTTT
TRBV7-9	.	.	TRBJ2-7	CASSLCQDEQYF	TGTGCCAGCAGCTTATGCCAGGACGAGCAGTACTTC
TRBV12-3/TRBV12-4	.	.	TRBJ2-2	CASSPYSTLTGELFF	TGTGCCAGCAGCCCATACTCAACTCTCACCGGGGAGCTGTTTTTT
TRBV20-1	.	.	TRBJ2-3	CSASLGDTQYF	TGCAGTGCTTCCCTAGGGGATACGCAGTATTTT
TRBV6-1	many	.	TRBJ1-5	CASSAPGANQPQHF	TGTGCCAGCAGTGCCCCGGGGGCCAATCAGCCCCAGCATTTT
TRBV6-5	few	TRBD2	TRBJ2-3	CASSYGLADNTDTQYF	TGTGCCAGCAGTTACGGACTAGCGGATAACACAGATACGCAGTATTTT
TRBV7-9	many	.	TRBJ2-3	CASSFQGGGTDTQYF	TGTGCCAGCAGCTTCCAGGGGGGAGGCACAGATACGCAGTATTTT
TRBV6-5	.	.	TRBJ1-1	CASSYGAAVNTEAFF	TGTGCCAGCAGTTACGGGGCGGCCGTGAACACTGAAGCTTTCTTT
TRBV2	.	.	TRBJ1-6	CASSEEQFLSYNSPLHF	TGTGCCAGCAGTGAAGAACAATTCCTCTCCTATAATTCACCCCTCCACTTT
TRBV13	few	.	TRBJ2-1	CASSWTNEQFF	TGTGCCAGCAGCTGGACCAACGAGCAGTTCTTC
TRBV7-9	.	TRBD1	TRBJ2-7	CASSPRVVGQGSYEQYF	TGTGCCAGCAGCCCCCGTGTTGTAGGACAGGGTTCCTACGAGCAGTACTTC
TRBV6-2/TRBV6-3	.	.	TRBJ1-5	CASSSPGEPQHF	TGTGCCAGCAGTAGTCCGGGGGAACCCCAGCATTTT
TRBV4-3	few	.	TRBJ2-7	CASSQDRGALAYEQYF	TGCGCCAGCAGCCAAGACCGGGGGGCGCTTGCCTACGAGCAGTACTTC
TRBV13	few	.	TRBJ1-2	CASRFGRGGGRSGYTF	TGTGCCAGCCGCTTTGGTCGTGGGGGGGGGCGGAGTGGCTACACCTTC
TRBV5-6	.	TRBD1	TRBJ2-7	CASSLAAGGGKYGQYF	TGTGCCAGCAGCTTGGCAGCAGGGGGCGGCAAGTACGGGCAGTACTTC
TRBV30	.	.	TRBJ2-7	CAWSVISYEQYF	TGTGCCTGGAGTGTAATCTCCTACGAGCAGTACTTC
TRBV5-1	many	.	TRBJ1-2	CASSVGPTYGYTF	TGCGCCAGCAGCGTCGGACCGACCTATGGCTACACCTTC
TRBV7-9	.	.	TRBJ2-7	CASSPDSFSYEQYF	TGTGCCAGCAGCCCTGACAGTTTCTCCTACGAGCAGTACTTC
TRBV12-3/TRBV12-4	.	.	TRBJ1-1	CACSFGVNTEAFF	TGTGCCTGCAGTTTCGGGGTAAACACTGAAGCTTTCTTT